This passage covers 27 T cell receptor beta chains from one sample sequenced in a study of shared clonotypes between healthy human individuals. Clones were sequenced by immunoSEQ multiplex PCR, and TCRdb holds only the in-frame ones, with some missing. The repertoire holds about 1 million clones, around three quarters seen once, with approximately 0.5% in the top ten. Specimen: memory CD4+ T cells from PBMCs. Subset noted: CD45RA-negative fraction. The receptors derive from a young man in good health. Some clones in this sample may be carry-over from other donors' samples.

This clone was recorded a few times. The chain couples TRBV27 to TRBJ2-3; 10 bases map to TRBD2. The CDR3 is 16 amino acids. Germline V CDR1 and CDR2: MNHEY, SMNVEV (reference sequence). V was clipped by 4 bases and J by 2 bases; unmatched bases: 6. CDR3 DNA: TGTGCCAGCAGTTCGCGACTAGCGGGCAACACAGATACGCAGTATTTT. It codes for CASSSRLAGNTDTQYF.

This chain joins TRBV6-6 and TRBJ2-5; D not resolved. The V gene lost 6 bases and the J gene lost 1 base, with 9 bases spanning the gap. The CDR3 is 13 amino acids. Germline CDR1 reads MNHNY; CDR2 reads SVGAGI (reference sequence). The CDR3 nucleotides read TGTGCCAGCAGACGCGACGTCCAAGAGACCCAGTACTTC. Protein: CASRRDVQETQYF.

Of note for this clone: A clone one base away is much larger, so this may be a read error. The CDR3 coding sequence is TGTGCCAGCAGTCTCGACAGGGGGCGCGAGCAGTACTTC. It specifies CASSLDRGREQYF. This chain connects TRBV9 to TRBJ2-7; 10 bases are a match to TRBD1. V trimming: 5 bases; J trimming: 6 bases; junction bases outside the gene matches: 5. Germline V gene sequence: CDR1 SGDLS, CDR2 YYNGEE. The CDR3 consists of 13 residues.

To note about this clone: One junction end disagrees with the germline gene, perhaps due to a read error. V gene TRBV4-3 combines with J gene TRBJ2-1; 12 bases fit TRBD2. This CDR3 region has 15 residues. CDR1 is LGHNA and CDR2 is YSLEER in the germline V gene. The CDR3 nucleotides read TGCGCCAGCAGCCATAATCTAGCGGGAGGGGTGGGGTTGATCTTC. As protein: CASSHNLAGGVGLIF.

The rearrangement uses TRBV6-5 and TRBJ2-2, with TRBD2 as a possible D gene (5 bases). The V gene lost 0 bases and the J gene lost 4 bases, with 12 bases spanning the gap. The CDR3 is made up of 16 amino acids. Germline loops: CDR1 MNHEY, CDR2 SVGAGI. CDR3 residues: CASSYSTDAGTGELFF. CDR3 nucleotides: TGTGCCAGCAGTTACTCGACGGACGCGGGCACCGGGGAGCTGTTTTTT.

This sequence joins TRBV28 and TRBJ2-5; possibly TRBD2 for D (5 bases). With 2 bases removed from V and 5 bases from J, the gap between germline ends came to 15 bases. Looked up from germline, CDR1 is MDHEN and CDR2 is SYDVKM. The CDR3 has 15 amino acids. CDR3: CASSLIRSGWETQYF. In nucleotides, the CDR3 is TGTGCCAGCAGTTTAATTCGGTCGGGATGGGAGACCCAGTACTTC.

With respect to this clone: This specimen includes other DNA sequences encoding the same CDR3. The genes are TRBV2 and TRBJ1-1; D gene ambiguous. The CDR3 runs 13 residues. Per the germline V gene, CDR1 is SNHLY and CDR2 is FYNNEI. The ends were cut back, 4 bases at V and 0 bases at J, with 6 bases in the middle. CDR3 region: CASSVLMNTEAFF. The CDR3 region has the DNA TGTGCCAGCAGTGTACTTATGAACACTGAAGCTTTCTTT.

The chain employs TRBV4-3 and TRBJ2-7, with D tentatively TRBD1 (5 bases). The V end was cut by 4 bases, the J end by 2 bases, with 12 bases between. Per germline, CDR1 LGHNA and CDR2 YSLEER. The length of the CDR3 is 14 residues. CDR3 sequence: CASSLFRDAYEQYF. For the CDR3, the DNA is TGCGCCAGCAGCCTCTTCAGGGATGCCTACGAGCAGTACTTC.

The chain employs TRBV2 and TRBJ2-5; TRBD2 matches 9 bases. Germline CDR1 and CDR2: SNHLY and FYNNEI. J was trimmed by 5 bases and V by 2 bases; bases with no gene match: 6. This CDR3 has 15 residues. The CDR3 DNA reads as TGTGCCAGCAGTGAAACGGAGGCGGGAGGGGAGACCCAGTACTTC. It specifies CASSETEAGGETQYF.

This chain joins TRBV4-1 and TRBJ1-4, with D possibly being TRBD1 (5 bases). CDR3 size: 15 residues. Between the trimmed V and J ends, which lost 4 bases and 3 bases, there was a span of 12 bases. The germline gives CDR1 MGHRA, CDR2 YSYEKL. The CDR3 reads CASSLPGPANEKLFF. CDR3 DNA: TGCGCCAGCAGCCTCCCGGGACCGGCTAATGAAAAACTGTTTTTT.

This clone was detected once. This chain connects TRBV6-1 to TRBJ1-3; D is perhaps TRBD1 (5 bases). CDR1 is MNHNS and CDR2 is SASEGT in the germline V gene. The germline V and J ends were trimmed by 10 bases and 8 bases, with 18 bases remaining between them. The CDR3 is 13 residues long. The CDR3 nucleotides are TGTGCCACAAACCGGGACTCGCTAGACACCATATATTTT. Amino acids: CATNRDSLDTIYF.

The chain links TRBV11-2 to TRBJ2-1; D is ambiguous. There are 13 residues in the CDR3. From germline, CDR1 is SGHAT and CDR2 FQNNGV. V lost 8 bases to trimming and J lost 0 bases, with 8 bases between them. The CDR3 spells CASGSNSYNEQFF. The CDR3 nucleotides read TGTGCCAGCGGGTCCAACTCCTACAATGAGCAGTTCTTC.

The chain joins TRBV18 to TRBJ2-3; D is possibly TRBD1 (5 bases). The V end was cut by 4 bases, the J end by 1 base, with 9 bases between. The CDR3 has 14 residues. Germline-derived CDR1 and CDR2 are KGHSH and LQKENI. The CDR3 spells CASSLGLRTDTQYF. CDR3 sequence (DNA): TGTGCCAGCTCACTGGGGCTACGCACAGATACGCAGTATTTT.

V is TRBV2 and J is TRBJ2-2, with no clear D. The CDR3 extends over 13 amino acids. The germline V and J ends were trimmed by 9 bases and 1 base, with 9 bases remaining between them. Per germline, CDR1 SNHLY and CDR2 FYNNEI. CDR3 region: CASTQRNTGELFF. CDR3 sequence (DNA): TGTGCCAGTACACAGAGGAACACCGGGGAGCTGTTTTTT.

The CDR3 protein is CASSSRYQGDQPQHF. CDR3 nucleotides: TGTGCCAGCAGCTCCCGCTATCAGGGGGACCAGCCCCAGCATTTT. V and J are TRBV5-5 and TRBJ1-5; 7 bases map to TRBD1. The V and J ends lost 3 bases and 7 bases, in that order; junction bases with no gene match: 10. In germline, CDR1 is SGHKS, CDR2 YYEKEE (reference sequence). This CDR3 is 15 amino acids long.

This clone appeared a single time. The chain employs TRBV30 and TRBJ1-6; maybe TRBD1 (6 bases). V was cut by 0 bases and J by 7 bases, with 19 bases left in between. CDR3 length: 17 amino acids. The germline CDR1 and CDR2 sequences are GTSNPN and SVGIG (reference sequence). The CDR3 sequence is CAWSVLTGLPQNSPLHF. CDR3 DNA: TGTGCCTGGAGTGTACTTACAGGGCTTCCCCAAAATTCACCCCTCCACTTT.

The chain employs TRBV5-1 and TRBJ2-3; D is ambiguous. V shed 2 bases and J shed 9 bases, with 10 bases lying between them. CDR1 SGHRS and CDR2 YFSETQ come from the germline V gene. CDR3 size: 12 residues. The CDR3 reads CASSFRAETQYF. In DNA, the CDR3 is TGCGCCAGCAGCTTTCGGGCCGAGACGCAGTATTTT.

This clone was observed once. The chain employs TRBV6-1 and TRBJ2-7, with 10 positions matching TRBD2. Germline V gene data show CDR1 as MNHNS and CDR2 as SASEGT. This CDR3 is 14 amino acids long. Losses at the gene ends were 2 bases for V and 5 bases for J; bases not matched to a gene: 3. CDR3 sequence reads: CASSESGRADEQYF. The CDR3 region has the DNA TGTGCCAGCAGTGAAAGCGGGAGGGCCGACGAGCAGTACTTC.

The count of this clone is one. V and J are TRBV7-9 and TRBJ1-2, with TRBD1 matching over 7 bases. The CDR3 spans 16 residues. V dropped 5 bases and J dropped 6; count of bases not matched to a gene: 15. Germline V gene sequence: CDR1 SEHNR, CDR2 FQNEAQ (reference sequence). CDR3 bases: TGTGCCAGCAGCCGAGACAGGGTTCCGTATGTCGATGGCTACACCTTC. Protein product: CASSRDRVPYVDGYTF.

This rearrangement joins TRBV6-5 to TRBJ2-5; D is perhaps TRBD1 or TRBD2 (5 bases each). The CDR3 has 13 amino acids. The ends were cut back, 5 bases at V and 6 bases at J, with 13 bases in the middle. Per the germline V gene, CDR1 is MNHEY and CDR2 is SVGAGI. The CDR3 coding sequence is TGTGCCAGCAGTCTTGGGACCGGGAAGACCCAGTACTTC. Translating gives CASSLGTGKTQYF.

This chain connects TRBV6-6 to TRBJ2-7; perhaps TRBD2 as D (6 bases). With 6 bases removed from V and 6 bases from J, the gap between germline ends came to 18 bases. Per germline, CDR1 MNHNY and CDR2 SVGAGI (reference sequence). This CDR3 contains 14 residues. The CDR3 protein is CASSPLRLVSEQYF. The CDR3 nucleotides read TGTGCCAGCAGCCCCCTACGACTAGTCTCCGAGCAGTACTTC.

The V call is TRBV21-1, the J call TRBJ2-5; the table's TRBD2 call for D was not verified on the DNA. TRBV21-1 is deemed a pseudogene. This CDR3 region has 19 residues. This CDR3 reads CASSTENTSGREGQETQYF. DNA of the CDR3: TGTGCCAGCAGCACAGAGAACACTAGCGGGAGAGAGGGACAGGAGACCCAGTACTTC.

The rearrangement links TRBV27 to TRBJ2-6; 10 nucleotides agree with TRBD1. CDR3 length equals 18 residues. J was trimmed by 2 bases and V by 6 bases; bases with no gene match: 10. The V gene's germline CDR1 is MNHEY and CDR2 SMNVEV (reference sequence). CDR3 amino acids: CASSLGTGERTGANVLTF. Here the CDR3 DNA reads TGTGCCAGCAGCTTAGGGACAGGGGAAAGGACTGGGGCCAACGTCCTGACTTTC.

The rearrangement uses TRBV30 and TRBJ2-5, with a weak D call TRBD2 (6 bases). The assigned J gene may be wrong: the sequence end matches TRBJ2-7 better. This CDR3 region has 14 residues. In germline, CDR1 is GTSNPN, CDR2 SVGIG (reference sequence). DNA for the CDR3: TGTGCCTGGAGCAGAACAGGAGGGTTATACGAGCAGTACTTC. It codes for CAWSRTGGLYEQYF.

This rearrangement joins TRBV7-7 to TRBJ1-4; D might be TRBD1 (6 bases). CDR3 size: 12 residues. With 5 bases removed from V and 11 bases from J, the gap between germline ends came to 12 bases. CDR1 is SSHAT and CDR2 is FNYEAQ in the germline V gene (reference sequence). Here the CDR3 DNA reads TGTGCCAGCAGCGGCGGAGGGGGGAAACTGTTTTTT. Its protein is CASSGGGGKLFF.

The chain links TRBV9 to TRBJ2-7; D is perhaps TRBD1 (6 bases). The V gene lost 3 bases and the J gene lost 3 bases, with 13 bases spanning the gap. The CDR3 spans 14 residues. The V gene's germline CDR1 is SGDLS and CDR2 YYNGEE. The CDR3 region is CASSATGIDYEQYF. The CDR3, as DNA: TGTGCCAGCAGCGCGACAGGCATCGACTACGAGCAGTACTTC. Complete variable domain (other parts from reference TRBV9 and TRBJ2-7): DSGVTQTPKHLITATGQRVTLRCSPRSGDLSVYWYQQSLDQGLQFLIQYYNGEERAKGNILERFSAQQFPDLHSELNLSSLELGDSALYFCASSATGIDYEQYFGPGTRLTVT.

The chain combines TRBV29-1 with TRBJ2-7; no clear D. With 4 bases removed from V and 1 base from J, the gap between germline ends came to 8 bases. Germline CDR1 reads SQVTM; CDR2 reads ANQGSEA. There are 12 residues in the CDR3. CDR3 in DNA: TGCAGCGTTGGGAACTATTCCTACGAGCAGTACTTC. This sequence encodes CSVGNYSYEQYF.